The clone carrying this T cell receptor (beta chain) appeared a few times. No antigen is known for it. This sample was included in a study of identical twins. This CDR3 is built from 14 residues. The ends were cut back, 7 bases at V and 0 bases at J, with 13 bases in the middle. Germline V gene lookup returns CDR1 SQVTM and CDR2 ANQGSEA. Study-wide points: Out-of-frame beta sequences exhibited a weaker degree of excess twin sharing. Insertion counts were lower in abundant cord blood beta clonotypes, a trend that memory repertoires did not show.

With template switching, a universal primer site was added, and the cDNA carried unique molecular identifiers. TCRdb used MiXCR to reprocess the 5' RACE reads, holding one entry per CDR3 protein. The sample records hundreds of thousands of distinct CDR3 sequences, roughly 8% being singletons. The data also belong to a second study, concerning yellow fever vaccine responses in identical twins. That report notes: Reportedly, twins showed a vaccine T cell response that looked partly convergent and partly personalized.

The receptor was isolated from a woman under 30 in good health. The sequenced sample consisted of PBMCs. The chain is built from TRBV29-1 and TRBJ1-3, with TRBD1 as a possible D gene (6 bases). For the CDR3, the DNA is TGCAGCGCCCTTGAGGGGGTCTCTGGAAACACCATATATTTT. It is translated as CSALEGVSGNTIYF.